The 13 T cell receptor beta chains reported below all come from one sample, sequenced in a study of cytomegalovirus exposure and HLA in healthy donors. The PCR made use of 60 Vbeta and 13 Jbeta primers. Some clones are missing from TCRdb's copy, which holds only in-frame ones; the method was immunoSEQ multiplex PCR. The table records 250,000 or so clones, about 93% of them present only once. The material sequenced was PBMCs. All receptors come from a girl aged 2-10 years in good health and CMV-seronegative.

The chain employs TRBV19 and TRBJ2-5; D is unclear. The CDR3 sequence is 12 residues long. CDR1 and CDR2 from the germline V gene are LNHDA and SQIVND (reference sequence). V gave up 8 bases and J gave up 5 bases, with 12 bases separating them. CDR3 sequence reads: CASQDPGETQYF. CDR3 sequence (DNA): TGTGCCAGTCAAGACCCCGGGGAGACCCAGTACTTC. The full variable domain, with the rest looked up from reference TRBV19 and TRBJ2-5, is DGGITQSPKYLFRKEGQNVTLSCEQNLNHDAMYWYRQDPGQGLRLIYYSQIVNDFQKGDIAEGYSVSREKKESFPLTVTSAQKNPTAFYLCASQDPGETQYFGPGTRLLVL.

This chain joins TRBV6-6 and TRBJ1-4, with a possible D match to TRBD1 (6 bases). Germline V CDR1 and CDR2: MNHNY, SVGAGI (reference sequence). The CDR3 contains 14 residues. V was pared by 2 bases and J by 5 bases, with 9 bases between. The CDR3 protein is CASSYEGGNEKLFF. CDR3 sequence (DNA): TGTGCCAGCAGTTACGAGGGGGGGAATGAAAAACTGTTTTTT.

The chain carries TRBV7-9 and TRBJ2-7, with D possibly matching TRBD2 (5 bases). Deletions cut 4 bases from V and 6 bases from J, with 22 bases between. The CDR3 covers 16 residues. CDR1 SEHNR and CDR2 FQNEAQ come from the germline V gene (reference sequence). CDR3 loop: CASSSPRAVSPGEQYF. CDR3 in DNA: TGTGCCAGCAGCTCCCCGCGGGCAGTCTCCCCGGGCGAGCAGTACTTC.

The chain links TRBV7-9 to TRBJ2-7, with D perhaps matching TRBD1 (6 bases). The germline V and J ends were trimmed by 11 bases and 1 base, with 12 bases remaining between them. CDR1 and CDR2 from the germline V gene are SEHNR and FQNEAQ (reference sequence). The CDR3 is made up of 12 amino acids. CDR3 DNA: TGTGCCTTTCGGACAGCTTCCTACGAGCAGTACTTC. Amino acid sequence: CAFRTASYEQYF.

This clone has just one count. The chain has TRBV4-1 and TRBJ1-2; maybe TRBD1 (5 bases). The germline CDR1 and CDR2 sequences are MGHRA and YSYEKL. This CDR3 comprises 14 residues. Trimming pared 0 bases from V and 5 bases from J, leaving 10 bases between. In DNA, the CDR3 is TGCGCCAGCAGCCAAGATCACAGGCCATATGGCTACACCTTC. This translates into CASSQDHRPYGYTF.

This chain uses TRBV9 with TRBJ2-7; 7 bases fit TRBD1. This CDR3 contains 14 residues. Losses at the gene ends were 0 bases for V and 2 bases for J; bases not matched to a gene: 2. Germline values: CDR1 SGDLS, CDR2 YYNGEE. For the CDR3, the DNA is TGTGCCAGCAGCGTAGCCGACAGGGCCTACGAGCAGTACTTC. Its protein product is CASSVADRAYEQYF.

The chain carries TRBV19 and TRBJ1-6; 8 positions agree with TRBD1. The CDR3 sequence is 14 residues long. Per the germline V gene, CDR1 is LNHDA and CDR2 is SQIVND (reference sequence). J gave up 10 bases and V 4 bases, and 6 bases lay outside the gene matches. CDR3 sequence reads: CASSKGTGRSPLHF. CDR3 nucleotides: TGTGCCAGTAGTAAGGGGACAGGTCGCTCACCCCTCCACTTT.

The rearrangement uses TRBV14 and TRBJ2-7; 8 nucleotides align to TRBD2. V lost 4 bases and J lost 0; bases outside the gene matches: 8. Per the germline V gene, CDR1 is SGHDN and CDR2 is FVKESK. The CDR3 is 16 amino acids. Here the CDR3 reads CASSPVAGTSSYEQYF. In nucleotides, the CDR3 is TGTGCCAGCAGCCCTGTGGCGGGGACTAGCTCCTACGAGCAGTACTTC.

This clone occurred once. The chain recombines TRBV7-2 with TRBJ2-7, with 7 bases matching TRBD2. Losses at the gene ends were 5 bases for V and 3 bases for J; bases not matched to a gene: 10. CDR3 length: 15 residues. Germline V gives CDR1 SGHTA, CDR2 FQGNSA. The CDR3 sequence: CASSRSGTINYEQYF. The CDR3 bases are TGTGCCAGCAGCCGCTCCGGGACTATAAACTACGAGCAGTACTTC.

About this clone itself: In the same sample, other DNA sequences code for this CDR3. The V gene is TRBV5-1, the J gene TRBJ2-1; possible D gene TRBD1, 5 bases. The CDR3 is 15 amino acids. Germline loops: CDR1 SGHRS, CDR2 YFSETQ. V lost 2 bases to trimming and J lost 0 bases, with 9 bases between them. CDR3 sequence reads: CASSFSTGSYNEQFF. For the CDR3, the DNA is TGCGCCAGCAGCTTTAGCACAGGCTCCTACAATGAGCAGTTCTTC.

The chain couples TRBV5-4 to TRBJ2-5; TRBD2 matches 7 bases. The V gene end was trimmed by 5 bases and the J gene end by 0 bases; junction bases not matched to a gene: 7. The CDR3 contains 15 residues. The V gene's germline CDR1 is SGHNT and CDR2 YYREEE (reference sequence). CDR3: CASRQRDLYQETQYF. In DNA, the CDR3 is TGTGCCAGCAGGCAGCGGGACCTGTACCAAGAGACCCAGTACTTC.

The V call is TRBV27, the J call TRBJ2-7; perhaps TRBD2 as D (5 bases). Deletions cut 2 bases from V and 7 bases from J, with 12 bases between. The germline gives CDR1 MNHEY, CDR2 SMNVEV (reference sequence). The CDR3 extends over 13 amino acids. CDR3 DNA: TGTGCCAGCAGTTTACCCCCCCGGGGAGAGCAGTACTTC. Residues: CASSLPPRGEQYF.

CDR3 residues: CASSPTTDRLYGYTF. CDR3 in DNA: TGTGCCAGCAGCCCAACGACCGACAGGCTCTATGGCTACACCTTC. The V gene is TRBV28, the J gene TRBJ1-2, with a weak D call TRBD1 (6 bases). Trimming pared 6 bases from V and 4 bases from J, leaving 18 bases between. Germline V CDR1 and CDR2: MDHEN, SYDVKM. This CDR3 region has 15 residues.